The clone carrying this TCR beta chain appeared a few times. The antigen is not known. At least 3 on the Clinical Activity Score was recorded for ophthalmopathy patients, who also had NOSPECS grade at least 4 and duration under 3 months. PBMCs were derived from 7.5 to 10 ml fresh peripheral blood. These data are taken from a study of T cells in Graves' hyperthyroidism and ophthalmopathy. Study results and limitations: In blood, most of the thyroid clonotypes expanded above 0.001 were also present. Stable hyperthyroidism was told apart from ophthalmopathy by a model built on 13 V-J features.

The V end lost 4 bases, the J end lost 5 bases, and 16 bases lay between the germline ends. The CDR3 contains 15 residues. Germline CDR1 SGHTA, CDR2 FQGNSA. Amplified TCR beta CDR3 regions came from RNA transcripts. A set of HTBI primers served as the primers for a first-round RT-PCR of the TCR CDR3. TCRdb processed the multiplex PCR reads anew with MiXCR; each CDR3 protein has one entry. The table lists 600,000 to 650,000 distinct CDR3 sequences, less than 25% of them singletons. The receptor was isolated from a man under 40 with Graves' ophthalmopathy. This rearrangement joins TRBV7-2 to TRBJ2-3; tentative D call: TRBD2 (6 bases). The sequencing sample was made of blood. CDR3 nucleotides: TGTGCCAGCAGCTGGGCGGCGGGAAGGGGAGATACGCAGTATTTT. It codes for CASSWAAGRGDTQYF.